What follows describes a single TCR beta chain. Run at survey level, the immunoSEQ assay was version v3.0. Generated by immunoSEQ multiplex PCR, the TCRdb table keeps only in-frame clones and is missing some. Of roughly 29,000 clones listed, 95% are singletons. The sample is drawn from a study of long-term antiretroviral therapy in people with HIV. This CDR3 region has 15 residues. V lost 4 bases, J lost 0 bases, and 13 bases lay in between. Germline lookup yields CDR1 KGHSH and CDR2 LQKENI. The chain links TRBV18 to TRBJ2-7; no definite D call. The input for sequencing was unsorted PBMCs, taken 5.3 years after starting antiretroviral therapy. This sequence originates from a man aged 30 to 39 with HIV. In nucleotides, the CDR3 is TGTGCCAGCTCACTTCAAACCGATCCCTCCTACGAGCAGTACTTC. Translated: CASSLQTDPSYEQYF.